This T cell receptor (beta chain) was recorded in a study of T cell repertoires in cytomegalovirus infection. Overall study context: Public TCR beta signatures marked donors with CMV infection and the matching HLA. Findings and limits, study-wide: What dominated the ex vivo response were HLA-C-restricted CMV-specific TCR beta clonotypes.

This clonotype has at least ten counts. Its target is not known. This CDR3 contains 16 residues. Trimming at V came to 5 bases and at J to 3 bases, leaving 8 bases not matched to a gene. The germline gives CDR1 SGHAT, CDR2 FQNNGV. MiXCR, applied by TCRdb to the reads, yields one record per CDR3 protein. The table records nearly 70,000 distinct CDR3 sequences, 22% of them present only once. The rearrangement joins TRBV11-2 to TRBJ2-1, with 9 bases that match TRBD2. The source material was PBMCs, sequenced either directly or after in vitro stimulation (not recorded which). The sequence derives from a human donor in good health (CMV status not recorded). Some clones in this sample may be carry-over from other donors' samples. Here the CDR3 reads CASSHPGLASYNEQFF. As DNA, the CDR3 is TGTGCCAGCAGCCACCCGGGACTAGCAAGCTACAATGAGCAGTTCTTC.